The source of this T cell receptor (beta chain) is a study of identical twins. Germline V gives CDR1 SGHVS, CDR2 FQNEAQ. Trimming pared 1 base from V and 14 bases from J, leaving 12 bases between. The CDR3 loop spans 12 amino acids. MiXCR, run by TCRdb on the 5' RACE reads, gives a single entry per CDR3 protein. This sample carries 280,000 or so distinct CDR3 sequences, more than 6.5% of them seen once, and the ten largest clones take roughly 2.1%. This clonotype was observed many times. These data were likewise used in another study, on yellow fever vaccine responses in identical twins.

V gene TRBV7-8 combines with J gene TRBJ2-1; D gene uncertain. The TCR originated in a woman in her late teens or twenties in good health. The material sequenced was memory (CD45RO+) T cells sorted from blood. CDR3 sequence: CASSLDRGPKFF. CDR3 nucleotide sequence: TGTGCCAGCAGCTTAGACCGCGGACCCAAGTTCTTC.